This TCR beta chain was identified during a study of lymphopenia after photon versus proton radiotherapy. Study-level results: Better survival with proton therapy was suggested as possible, not demonstrated. Post-nadir TCR diversity decline inversely tracked overall survival among those who died. Photon-treated patients lost naive T cells and TCR diversity; proton-treated stayed stable. Oligoclonal CD8+ Temra expansion after nadir drove photon patients' diversity drop.

TCRdb keeps only in-frame clones here, not all; method: immunoSEQ multiplex PCR. The table shows tens of thousands of clones, with around nine tenths occurring only once. A word on this clone: As yet, its antigen is unknown.

Germline CDR1 reads LGHNT; CDR2 reads FRNRAP. V lost 0 bases, J lost 0 bases, and 12 bases lay in between. This CDR3 is built from 16 residues. The receptor was derived from a woman aged 55-75 years with cholangiocarcinoma. Some clones in this sample may be carry-over from other donors' samples. Sample: peripheral blood, taken from a patient treated with proton-based radiotherapy. This chain joins TRBV12-5 and TRBJ2-7, with D hard to call. In DNA, the CDR3 is TGTGCTAGTGGTTTGGTACTGGGTCGGAGCTCCTACGAGCAGTACTTC. It yields the protein CASGLVLGRSSYEQYF.